Reported below is one T cell receptor (beta chain). The antigen remains unidentified. Newly diagnosed hyperthyroidism patients aged 18 to 65 years had disease lasting under 2 months. The data derive from a study of T cells in Graves' hyperthyroidism and ophthalmopathy. From RNA transcripts, TCR beta CDR3 regions were amplified. Initially, a first-round RT-PCR of the TCR CDR3 employed the HTBI primer set. One entry per CDR3 protein, called by TCRdb with MiXCR from the multiplex PCR reads. The data hold 350,000 to 400,000 distinct CDR3 sequences, with approximately 15% observed a single time. CDR3 size: 13 residues. Per germline, CDR1 GTSNPN and CDR2 SVGIG (reference sequence). Trimming shortened V by 5 bases and J by 4 bases, and 12 bases separated the two germline ends. Study outcomes and limitations: Ophthalmopathy was model-predicted a median about 6.7 months pre-onset. Among thyroid clonotypes expanded above 0.001, most also appeared in blood.

Input material: blood. The rearrangement joins TRBV30 to TRBJ1-3; D is ambiguous. The source of this sequence is a woman in her sixties with Graves' hyperthyroidism. CDR3 amino acids: CAWDPGQGNTIYF. The CDR3, as DNA: TGTGCCTGGGACCCGGGCCAGGGAAACACCATATATTTT.